This T cell receptor beta chain was retrieved from a study of chemoradiotherapy in HPV16-positive cancers. Overall study findings and caveats: Functional assays defining HPV-specific T cells used only a couple of HPV16-positive patients. Better recurrence-free survival went with HPV-responsive T-cell expansion in HPV16-positive patients.

The protocol was immunoSEQ multiplex PCR, while the TCRdb copy is restricted to in-frame clones and leaves out a portion. The data contain about 8,900 clones, 70% to 90% of them seen just once; the ten biggest clones take up about 3%. As regards this clone: Its antigen is unknown.

The starting material was tumor tissue, obtained from a patient who underwent chemoradiotherapy. This TCR was recovered from a human donor with HPV-associated anogenital cancer.

As DNA, the CDR3 is TGCGCCAGCAGCTCCGGGACGGGCCCCTCCGAGCAGTACTTC. Translating it yields CASSSGTGPSEQYF. V is TRBV5-1 and J is TRBJ2-7; D assignment may be TRBD1 or TRBD2 (5 bases each). Germline V gene sequence: CDR1 SGHRS, CDR2 YFSETQ. V dropped 3 bases and J dropped 6 bases, with 16 bases sitting between them. The CDR3 extends over 14 amino acids.